The sequence of this T cell receptor (beta chain) was determined in a study of shared clonotypes between healthy human individuals. Germline lookup yields CDR1 LGHNA and CDR2 YNFKEQ. The CDR3 length is 16 residues. Trimming shortened V by 5 bases and J by 3 bases, and 14 bases separated the two germline ends. The data were produced by immunoSEQ multiplex PCR, yet TCRdb's version contains in-frame clones alone and is incomplete. The sample yields 2 million or so clones, 85% to 95% seen once. Sequenced material: naive CD4+ T cells sorted from blood. The subset is: CD45RA+ positively selected. This chain uses TRBV4-2 with TRBJ2-6; maybe TRBD1 (8 bases). The clonotype originates from a man younger than 30 in good health. The DNA for the CDR3 is TGTGCCAGCAGCGAACAGGGGGGGTTTGGGGCCAACGTCCTGACTTTC. Translating gives CASSEQGGFGANVLTF.